Each of the 3 T cell receptor beta chains below was sequenced from the same sample in a study of blood T cell repertoires in COVID-19. Sequencing used immunoSEQ multiplex PCR; TCRdb keeps in-frame clones, though not all of them. This table holds roughly 60,000 clones, around 80% found once. The specimen sequenced was peripheral blood. The receptors stem from a man aged 55 to 69 with acute or convalescent COVID-19.

The V call is TRBV6-1, the J call TRBJ1-6; D is undetermined. CDR1 is MNHNS, CDR2 SASEGT, per germline. Trimming removed 2 bases at V and 7 bases at J, with 9 bases between. The CDR3 is 14 amino acids. CDR3 protein: CASSENQENSPLHF. The CDR3 DNA sequence: TGTGCCAGCAGTGAAAACCAGGAAAATTCACCCCTCCACTTT.

This chain joins TRBV9 and TRBJ1-1; the match to TRBD1 covers 8 bases. The CDR3 totals 15 residues. In germline, CDR1 is SGDLS, CDR2 YYNGEE. V lost 0 bases to trimming and J lost 4 bases; unmatched junction nucleotides: 5. CDR3 protein: CASSVAAGGLTEAFF. DNA for the CDR3: TGTGCCAGCAGCGTAGCGGCAGGGGGCCTCACTGAAGCTTTCTTT.

The chain combines TRBV7-9 with TRBJ2-1; D call uncertain. Trimming removed 2 bases at V and 2 bases at J, with 10 bases between. The CDR3 runs to 15 residues. Germline loops: CDR1 SEHNR, CDR2 FQNEAQ (reference sequence). The CDR3 spells CASSLMAGAYNEQFF. CDR3 bases: TGTGCCAGCAGCTTAATGGCAGGTGCCTACAATGAGCAGTTCTTC.